These 7 T cell receptor beta chains share one sample of origin, sequenced in a study of molecular identifiers for immune sequencing clone quantification. TCRdb ran MiXCR on the PCR reads and lists one entry per CDR3 protein. The table lists approximately 550,000 distinct CDR3 sequences, about a fifth of them singletons. Sequencing was carried out using naive CD8+ T cells from blood, with Jurkat cell RNA spiked in. This sample's subset: FACS-sorted CD8+CD4-CCR7+CD45RA+ naive T cells. The receptors derive from a human donor in good health. Some libraries in this study had Jurkat cell RNA spiked in.

This clonotype appeared many times. V usage is TRBV29-1 and J usage is TRBJ2-7; D uncertain. The germline CDR1 and CDR2 sequences are SQVTM and ANQGSEA. Trimming cost V 1 base and J 3 bases, with 10 bases left between them. This CDR3 comprises 13 residues. CDR3 DNA: TGCAGCGTTGAAGCAGCTGGTGACTACGAGCAGTACTTC. It specifies CSVEAAGDYEQYF.

The table lists this clonotype with many counts. The J gene is TRBJ2-7, the V gene TRBV4-1; D might be TRBD1 or TRBD2, each matching 6 bases. The germline V and J ends were trimmed by 3 bases and 0 bases, with 15 bases remaining between them. Germline V lookup: CDR1 MGHRA, CDR2 YSYEKL. The CDR3 spans 16 residues. CDR3 residues: CASSQSPGASSYEQYF. The CDR3 region has the DNA TGCGCCAGCAGCCAGAGCCCGGGGGCAAGCTCCTACGAGCAGTACTTC.

The V call is TRBV9, the J call TRBJ2-1, with D possibly matching TRBD2 (5 bases). Trimming stripped 3 bases from V and 4 bases from J, with 11 bases between. The CDR3 is made up of 14 amino acids. Germline CDR1 and CDR2: SGDLS and YYNGEE. CDR3 loop: CASSGGDQYNEQFF. CDR3 sequence (DNA): TGTGCCAGCAGCGGGGGAGACCAGTACAATGAGCAGTTCTTC.

DNA of the CDR3: TGCGCCAGCAGCCAAGATTTTAGTGGACAAGCAAAGGCAGAAGCTTTCTTT. Translated: CASSQDFSGQAKAEAFF. The chain employs TRBV4-3 and TRBJ1-1, with D possibly matching TRBD1 (5 bases). Germline V CDR1 and CDR2: LGHNA, YSLEER. The CDR3 loop spans 17 amino acids. Trimming removed 0 bases at V and 8 bases at J, with 22 bases between.

This clonotype was picked up many times. V usage is TRBV7-9 and J usage is TRBJ2-7; D ambiguous. Germline loops: CDR1 SEHNR, CDR2 FQNEAQ (reference sequence). The CDR3 runs 14 residues. The V gene lost 0 bases and the J gene lost 1 base, with 7 bases spanning the gap. The CDR3 DNA sequence: TGTGCCAGCAGCTTAGCTATCACATCCTACGAGCAGTACTTC. Protein: CASSLAITSYEQYF. Full variable domain (missing parts from reference TRBV7-9 and TRBJ2-7): DTGVSQNPRHKITKRGQNVTFRCDPISEHNRLYWYRQTLGQGPEFLTYFQNEAQLEKSRLLSDRFSAERPKGSFSTLEIQRTEQGDSAMYLCASSLAITSYEQYFGPGTRLTVT.

This clonotype was detected only a few times. The rearrangement links TRBV4-2 to TRBJ2-7; possibly TRBD2 for D (6 bases). Germline CDR1 is LGHNA and CDR2 is YNFKEQ. The CDR3 covers 15 residues. Trimming pared 0 bases from V and 3 bases from J, leaving 12 bases between. The CDR3 loop reads CASSQESEGFYEQYF. The CDR3 DNA sequence: TGTGCCAGCAGCCAAGAGTCGGAGGGATTCTACGAGCAGTACTTC.

The table lists this clonotype with a few counts. This sequence may be a read error, since a much larger clone differs from it by one base. This rearrangement joins TRBV7-2 to TRBJ2-7, with 9 bases fitting TRBD2. CDR3 length: 14 residues. Germline V gives CDR1 SGHTA, CDR2 FQGNSA. J was trimmed by 3 bases and V by 4 bases; bases with no gene match: 4. The CDR3 region is CASSSDSGGYEQYF. CDR3 DNA sequence: TGTGCCAGCAGCTCAGATAGCGGGGGCTACGAGCAGTACTTC.